Each of the 24 T cell receptor beta chains below was sequenced from the same sample in a study of T cell repertoires in cytomegalovirus infection. Via MiXCR, TCRdb re-called the reads, giving one row per CDR3 protein. The sample includes about 490,000 distinct CDR3 sequences, more than 20% of them seen just once. Specimen: PBMCs. These receptors came from a human donor in good health (CMV status not recorded). Some clones in this sample may be carry-over from other donors' samples.

A single count supports this clonotype. V and J are TRBV12-3 or TRBV12-4 and TRBJ2-4; no definite D call. The CDR3 is made up of 15 amino acids. The V and J ends lost 4 bases and 0 bases respectively, with 10 bases between them. The CDR3 protein is CASSSFGVAKNIQYF. The CDR3 DNA sequence: TGTGCCAGCAGTTCGTTTGGCGTAGCCAAAAACATTCAGTACTTC.

The CDR3 loop reads CSAQSPGLGGRETQYF. The CDR3 DNA sequence: TGCAGTGCCCAAAGCCCCGGGCTAGGGGGAAGAGAGACCCAGTACTTC. The V call is TRBV20-1, the J call TRBJ2-5, with D possibly TRBD1 on 6 matching bases. V lost 6 bases and J lost 4, with 24 bases in between. The germline V gene has CDR1 DFQATT and CDR2 SNEGSKA (reference sequence). The length of the CDR3 is 16 residues.

V gene TRBV11-2 combines with J gene TRBJ1-6; 8 bases are a match to TRBD1. There are 17 residues in the CDR3. Per germline, CDR1 SGHAT and CDR2 FQNNGV. Trimming at V came to 5 bases and at J to 0 bases, leaving 6 bases not matched to a gene. CDR3 in amino acids: CASSTWTGSSYNSPLHF. In DNA, the CDR3 is TGTGCCAGCAGCACATGGACAGGGAGCTCCTATAATTCACCCCTCCACTTT. Drawing the rest from reference TRBV11-2 and TRBJ1-6, the complete variable domain is EAGVAQSPRYKIIEKRQSVAFWCNPISGHATLYWYQQILGQGPKLLIQFQNNGVVDDSQLPKDRFSAERLKGVDSTLKIQPAKLEDSAVYLCASSTWTGSSYNSPLHFGNGTRLTVT.

The CDR3 DNA reads TGTGCCAGCAACCAAGCAGGGGCCACTGAAGCTTTCTTT. Translation: CASNQAGATEAFF. This chain uses TRBV6-5 with TRBJ1-1, with a tentative D call TRBD1 (6 bases). This CDR3 is 13 amino acids long. Trimming pared 7 bases from V and 4 bases from J, leaving 13 bases between. CDR1 is MNHEY and CDR2 is SVGAGI in the germline V gene.

The chain has TRBV30 and TRBJ1-2; TRBD1 matches 8 bases. CDR3 length: 12 amino acids. Losses at the gene ends were 3 bases for V and 8 bases for J; bases not matched to a gene: 5. Germline V CDR1 and CDR2: GTSNPN, SVGIG (reference sequence). The CDR3 is CAWRQGAFGYTF. The CDR3 nucleotides are TGTGCCTGGAGGCAGGGGGCGTTCGGCTACACCTTC.

This clonotype was picked up many times. This chain connects TRBV6-5 to TRBJ2-5; D not resolved. Germline CDR1 reads MNHEY; CDR2 reads SVGAGI. The CDR3 has 15 residues. Trimming removed 0 bases at V and 2 bases at J, with 10 bases between. CDR3 residues: CASSYSWSPQETQYF. CDR3 sequence (DNA): TGTGCCAGCAGTTACTCTTGGAGCCCACAAGAGACCCAGTACTTC.

The chain has TRBV5-1 and TRBJ2-1; D remains unclear. V lost 1 base and J 5 bases, leaving 4 bases between the germline ends. The CDR3 sequence is 12 residues long. Germline CDR1 and CDR2: SGHRS and YFSETQ. CDR3 nucleotide sequence: TGCGCCAGCAGCTTGAATAACAATGAGCAGTTCTTC. This codes for CASSLNNNEQFF.

The sample holds many counts of this clonotype. V and J are TRBV6-1 and TRBJ2-1; D gene uncertain. The CDR3 length is 11 residues. Germline V gives CDR1 MNHNS, CDR2 SASEGT. V lost 6 bases and J lost 10, with 10 bases in between. The DNA for the CDR3 is TGTGCCAGCAGAGACACAAGAGAGCAGTTCTTC. This sequence encodes CASRDTREQFF.

This clonotype occurred a few times. V usage is TRBV7-2 and J usage is TRBJ2-2, with 8 positions matching TRBD2. Per germline, CDR1 SGHTA and CDR2 FQGNSA. This CDR3 has 15 residues. J gave up 5 bases and V 4 bases, and 6 bases lay outside the gene matches. The CDR3 region has the DNA TGTGCCAGCAGCTACGGGACTAGACGTACCGGGGAGCTGTTTTTT. It yields the protein CASSYGTRRTGELFF. The full variable domain, rest sourced from reference TRBV7-2 and TRBJ2-2, is GAGVSQSPSNKVTEKGKDVELRCDPISGHTALYWYRQSLGQGLEFLIYFQGNSAPDKSGLPSDRFSAERTGGSVSTLTIQRTQQEDSAVYLCASSYGTRRTGELFFGEGSRLTVL.

This chain joins TRBV20-1 and TRBJ2-1, with 7 bases identical to TRBD2. Germline V gives CDR1 DFQATT, CDR2 SNEGSKA (reference sequence). The CDR3 extends over 15 amino acids. V dropped 2 bases and J dropped 6; count of bases not matched to a gene: 10. CDR3 bases: TGCAGTGCTAGAAATCTAGCGGAACCGGCCAATGAGCAGTTCTTC. Protein: CSARNLAEPANEQFF.

This clonotype was counted ten times or more. The DNA of the CDR3 is TGTGCCAGCAGCTTACTTTCCAAAAACATTCAGTACTTC. Residues: CASSLLSKNIQYF. The chain carries TRBV7-2 and TRBJ2-4; no clear D. There are 13 residues in the CDR3. Germline values: CDR1 SGHTA, CDR2 FQGNSA. V was pared by 2 bases and J by 2 bases, with 4 bases between.

The chain recombines TRBV20-1 with TRBJ2-3; D remains ambiguous. This CDR3 has 11 residues. Germline V CDR1 and CDR2: DFQATT, SNEGSKA (reference sequence). The V gene lost 0 bases and the J gene lost 7 bases, with 5 bases spanning the gap. The CDR3 region has the DNA TGCAGTGCTAGAGAGGGTCATACGCAGTATTTT. This translates into CSAREGHTQYF.

At least ten counts were recorded for this clonotype. The chain joins TRBV4-1 to TRBJ2-2; unclear D gene. There are 14 residues in the CDR3. Per the germline V gene, CDR1 is MGHRA and CDR2 is YSYEKL. Trimming cost V 1 base and J 7 bases, with 10 bases left between them. CDR3 loop: CASSQGSRRGELFF. Written as DNA, the CDR3 is TGCGCCAGCAGCCAAGGTTCCAGGCGCGGGGAGCTGTTTTTT.

This clonotype was seen more than once but under ten times. V usage is TRBV20-1 and J usage is TRBJ2-1, with 9 bases lining up with TRBD1. V lost 4 bases, J lost 7 bases, and 20 bases stayed unmatched. This CDR3 is built from 18 residues. Germline V gene lookup returns CDR1 DFQATT and CDR2 SNEGSKA (reference sequence). The CDR3 here is CSANGGDRVFIVSNEQFF. In nucleotides, the CDR3 is TGCAGTGCTAATGGTGGGGACAGGGTTTTTATCGTTTCGAATGAGCAGTTCTTC.

This sequence joins TRBV29-1 and TRBJ1-2, with D hard to call. This CDR3 is 12 amino acids long. Germline V lookup: CDR1 SQVTM, CDR2 ANQGSEA. Trimming stripped 4 bases from V and 8 bases from J, with 14 bases between. The CDR3, as DNA: TGCAGCGTTGCCTCCCTCGGGTTGGGCTACACCTTC. It encodes CSVASLGLGYTF.

This clonotype was counted between two and nine times. V is TRBV7-9 and J is TRBJ1-4; 7 nucleotides align to TRBD1. The V gene's germline CDR1 is SEHNR and CDR2 FQNEAQ (reference sequence). The CDR3 is made up of 15 amino acids. V was pared by 8 bases and J by 3 bases, with 9 bases of the junction left unmatched. The CDR3 DNA reads as TGTGCCAGCGGCCCTCTGGGGACAGCTAATGAAAAACTGTTTTTT. It translates to CASGPLGTANEKLFF.

The genes are TRBV4-1 and TRBJ2-6; D is unclear. Trimming cost V 4 bases and J 2 bases, with 12 bases left between them. The CDR3 contains 16 residues. Germline V gene sequence: CDR1 MGHRA, CDR2 YSYEKL. CDR3 bases: TGCGCCAGCAGCCTGGATCGATATGCTGGGGCCAACGTCCTGACTTTC. It specifies CASSLDRYAGANVLTF.

The rearrangement uses TRBV12-3 or TRBV12-4 and TRBJ2-2; TRBD2 is a possible D gene (5 bases). This CDR3 is built from 11 residues. V was clipped by 6 bases and J by 10 bases, with 9 bases between them. The CDR3 region has the DNA TGTGCCAGCAGCCCCGGGGAGGAGCTGTTTTTT. Its protein product is CASSPGEELFF.

The gene calls are TRBV7-9 and TRBJ2-1; no reliable D call. The V end lost 0 bases, the J end lost 1 base, and 13 bases lay between the germline ends. The CDR3 extends over 17 amino acids. Germline V CDR1 and CDR2: SEHNR, FQNEAQ (reference sequence). CDR3 coding DNA: TGTGCCAGCAGCTTAGCCCTAGTCCGAGTATCCTACAATGAGCAGTTCTTC. This encodes CASSLALVRVSYNEQFF.

This clonotype was counted between two and nine times. The chain links TRBV9 to TRBJ2-5; D remains unclear. This CDR3 region has 14 residues. V gave up 4 bases and J gave up 4 bases, with 14 bases separating them. Germline-derived CDR1 and CDR2 are SGDLS and YYNGEE. CDR3 region: CASSPKWGSETQYF. The CDR3 DNA follows: TGTGCCAGCAGCCCCAAGTGGGGTTCAGAGACCCAGTACTTC.

The chain joins TRBV4-1 to TRBJ2-2; perhaps TRBD1 as D (5 bases). The germline CDR1 and CDR2 sequences are MGHRA and YSYEKL. The CDR3 has 17 residues. V gave up 1 base and J gave up 4 bases, with 16 bases separating them. The CDR3 loop reads CASSQGATATGTGELFF. CDR3 coding DNA: TGCGCCAGCAGCCAAGGCGCGACAGCTACGGGCACCGGGGAGCTGTTTTTT.

The gene calls are TRBV29-1 and TRBJ2-3; D might be TRBD1 or TRBD2, each matching 6 bases. Per the germline V gene, CDR1 is SQVTM and CDR2 is ANQGSEA. There are 14 residues in the CDR3. The V gene lost 3 bases and the J gene lost 1 base, with 11 bases spanning the gap. CDR3 region: CSVDGGGGTDTQYF. In DNA, the CDR3 is TGCAGCGTTGATGGAGGGGGTGGCACAGATACGCAGTATTTT.

The gene calls are TRBV6-2 or TRBV6-3 and TRBJ1-1, with 7 bases lining up with TRBD1. The germline V gene encodes CDR1 MNHEY and CDR2 SVGEGT. This CDR3 is built from 17 residues. V was pared by 5 bases and J by 0 bases, with 12 bases of the junction left unmatched. The CDR3 region is CASSLLKTGTVNTEAFF. CDR3 coding DNA: TGTGCCAGCAGTCTCCTTAAAACCGGGACAGTGAACACTGAAGCTTTCTTT.

The rearrangement uses TRBV20-1 and TRBJ2-3, with 8 positions matching TRBD2. In germline, CDR1 is DFQATT, CDR2 SNEGSKA (reference sequence). The CDR3 has 14 amino acids. Trimming took 3 bases from V and 3 from J; bases not matched to a gene: 5. The CDR3 loop reads CSARRAGVTDTQYF. The CDR3 DNA is TGCAGTGCTAGGAGAGCGGGAGTGACAGATACGCAGTATTTT.